The 7 T cell receptor beta chains below all came from one sample that was sequenced in a study of shared clonotypes between healthy human individuals. Repertoires were generated with immunoSEQ multiplex PCR, while TCRdb's copy carries only in-frame clones and drops some. The top ten hold 0.36% of the sample, which has about 2.4 million clones, roughly 93% seen once. Sequencing was performed on naive CD4+ T cells from PBMCs. The subset: CD45RA+ positively selected. The receptors stem from a man aged 18-30 years in good health. Some clones in this sample may be carry-over from other donors' samples.

Notes on this clone: This same CDR3 is encoded by further DNA sequences in the sample. The V call is TRBV28, the J call TRBJ2-7; 13 bases map to TRBD2. With 4 bases clipped from V and 1 base from J, the junction kept 4 bases outside the gene matches. Looked up from germline, CDR1 is MDHEN and CDR2 is SYDVKM. The length of the CDR3 is 16 residues. CDR3 loop: CASSSPGLAGSYEQYF. CDR3 in DNA: TGTGCCAGCAGTTCACCGGGACTAGCGGGATCCTACGAGCAGTACTTC.

In this sample, this clone turned up once. V is TRBV29-1 and J is TRBJ2-7; D is possibly TRBD1 (6 bases). V was clipped by 4 bases and J by 0 bases, with 13 bases between them. The CDR3 has 14 residues. The V gene's germline CDR1 is SQVTM and CDR2 ANQGSEA. The CDR3, as DNA: TGCAGCGTTGTATCGGACAGAGGCTCCTACGAGCAGTACTTC. Encoded protein: CSVVSDRGSYEQYF.

The V gene is TRBV2, the J gene TRBJ2-1; D is unclear. The V gene lost 6 bases and the J gene lost 6 bases, with 9 bases spanning the gap. The CDR3 sequence is 12 residues long. The germline V gene has CDR1 SNHLY and CDR2 FYNNEI. The CDR3 nucleotides are TGTGCCAGCAGGGCGCTTGGCAATGAGCAGTTCTTC. Its protein is CASRALGNEQFF.

The V and J genes are TRBV27 and TRBJ2-7; 10 nucleotides agree with TRBD2. Trimming at V came to 4 bases and at J to 0 bases, leaving 9 bases not matched to a gene. Per germline, CDR1 MNHEY and CDR2 SMNVEV (reference sequence). The CDR3 is made up of 17 amino acids. The CDR3 DNA follows: TGTGCCAGCAGTTACCTCCGGACTAGCGGTAGCTCCTACGAGCAGTACTTC. Amino acid sequence: CASSYLRTSGSSYEQYF.

This clone was picked up one time. This chain connects TRBV28 to TRBJ1-3; unclear D gene. Trimming shortened V by 2 bases and J by 0 bases, and 8 bases separated the two germline ends. The CDR3 is made up of 15 amino acids. Germline V gives CDR1 MDHEN, CDR2 SYDVKM. Here the CDR3 reads CASSLLRTSGNTIYF. The CDR3 DNA reads as TGTGCCAGCAGTTTACTCCGGACCTCTGGAAACACCATATATTTT.

This chain uses TRBV6-5 with TRBJ2-1; TRBD1 agrees at 10 bases. The germline V gene has CDR1 MNHEY and CDR2 SVGAGI. The CDR3 covers 15 residues. With 6 bases clipped from V and 8 bases from J, the junction kept 10 bases outside the gene matches. The CDR3, as DNA: TGTGCCAGCAGGTCGGGACAGGGGTGGATAGATGAGCAGTTCTTC. This encodes CASRSGQGWIDEQFF.

The chain combines TRBV5-1 with TRBJ2-7; D unclear. The V and J ends lost 1 base and 6 bases respectively, with 14 bases between them. The CDR3 covers 14 residues. Germline CDR1 SGHRS, CDR2 YFSETQ. The CDR3 spells CASSLTPTPPEQYF. CDR3 DNA: TGCGCCAGCAGCTTGACCCCAACCCCCCCCGAGCAGTACTTC. Full variable domain (remainder filled in from reference TRBV5-1 and TRBJ2-7): KAGVTQTPRYLIKTRGQQVTLSCSPISGHRSVSWYQQTPGQGLQFLFEYFSETQRNKGNFPGRFSGRQFSNSRSEMNVSTLELGDSALYLCASSLTPTPPEQYFGPGTRLTVT.